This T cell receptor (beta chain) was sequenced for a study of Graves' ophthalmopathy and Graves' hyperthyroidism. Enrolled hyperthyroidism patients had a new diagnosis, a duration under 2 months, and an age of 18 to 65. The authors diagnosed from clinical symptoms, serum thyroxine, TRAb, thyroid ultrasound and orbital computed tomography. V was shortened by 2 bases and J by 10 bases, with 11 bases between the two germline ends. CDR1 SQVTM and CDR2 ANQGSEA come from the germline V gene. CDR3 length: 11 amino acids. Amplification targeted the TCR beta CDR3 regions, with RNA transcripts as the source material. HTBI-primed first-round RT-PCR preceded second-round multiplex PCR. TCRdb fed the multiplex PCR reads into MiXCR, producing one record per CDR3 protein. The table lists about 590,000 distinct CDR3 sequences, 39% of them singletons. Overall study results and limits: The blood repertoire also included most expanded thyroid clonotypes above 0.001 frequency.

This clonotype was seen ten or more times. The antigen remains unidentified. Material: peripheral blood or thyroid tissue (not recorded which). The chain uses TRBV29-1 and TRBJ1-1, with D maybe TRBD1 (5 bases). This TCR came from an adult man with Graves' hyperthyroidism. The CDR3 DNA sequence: TGCAGCGTTGAAAGCGGGACCAGAGCTTTCTTT. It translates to CSVESGTRAFF.